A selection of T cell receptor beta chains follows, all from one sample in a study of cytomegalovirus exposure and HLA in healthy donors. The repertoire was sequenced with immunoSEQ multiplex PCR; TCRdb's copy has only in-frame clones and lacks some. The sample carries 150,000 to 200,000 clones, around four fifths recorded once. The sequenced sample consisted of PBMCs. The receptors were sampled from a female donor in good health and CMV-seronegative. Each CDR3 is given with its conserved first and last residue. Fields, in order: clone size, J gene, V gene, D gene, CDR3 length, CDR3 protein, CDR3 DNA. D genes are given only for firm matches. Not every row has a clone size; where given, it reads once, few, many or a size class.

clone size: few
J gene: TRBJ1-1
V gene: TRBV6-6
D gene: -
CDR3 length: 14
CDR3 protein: CASSREGVATEAFF
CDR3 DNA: TGTGCCAGCAGTCGGGAGGGGGTGGCCACTGAAGCTTTCTTT

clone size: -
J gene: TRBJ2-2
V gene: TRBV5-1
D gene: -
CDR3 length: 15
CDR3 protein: CASSLGQSGAGELFF
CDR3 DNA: TGCGCCAGCAGCTTGGGACAATCGGGGGCCGGGGAGCTGTTTTTT

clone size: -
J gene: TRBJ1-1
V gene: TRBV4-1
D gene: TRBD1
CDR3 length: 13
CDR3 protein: CASSQVTGVEAFF
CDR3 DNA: TGCGCCAGCAGCCAAGTAACAGGGGTTGAAGCTTTCTTT

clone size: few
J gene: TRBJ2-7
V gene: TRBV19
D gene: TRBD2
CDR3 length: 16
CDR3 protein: CASSTRLAGGTYEQYF
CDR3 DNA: TGTGCCAGTAGTACACGACTAGCGGGAGGCACCTACGAGCAGTACTTC

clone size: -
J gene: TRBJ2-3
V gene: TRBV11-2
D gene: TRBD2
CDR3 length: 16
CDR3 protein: CASSFSAGGIADTQYF
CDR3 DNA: TGTGCCAGCAGCTTTTCCGCGGGGGGGATAGCAGATACGCAGTATTTT

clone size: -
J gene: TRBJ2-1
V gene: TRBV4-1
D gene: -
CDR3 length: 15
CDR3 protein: CASSQGEGSYNEQFF
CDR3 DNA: TGCGCCAGCAGCCAAGGCGAGGGCTCCTACAATGAGCAGTTCTTC

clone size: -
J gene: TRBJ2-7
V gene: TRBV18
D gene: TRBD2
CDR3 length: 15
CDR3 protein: CASSPPGSGSYEQYF
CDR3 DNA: TGTGCCAGCTCACCGCCGGGTAGCGGGAGTTACGAGCAGTACTTC

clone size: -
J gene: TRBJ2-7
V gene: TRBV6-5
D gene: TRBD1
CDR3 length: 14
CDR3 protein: CASSMDREVREQYF
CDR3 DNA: TGTGCCAGCAGTATGGACAGGGAAGTCCGCGAGCAGTACTTC

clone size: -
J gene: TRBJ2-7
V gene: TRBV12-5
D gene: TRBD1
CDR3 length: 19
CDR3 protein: CASGLTRDRGLLYSYEQYF
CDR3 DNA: TGTGCTAGTGGTTTAACCCGGGACAGGGGGCTTTTGTACTCCTACGAGCAGTACTTC

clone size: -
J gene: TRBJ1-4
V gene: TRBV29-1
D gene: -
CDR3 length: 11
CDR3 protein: CSVVGSEKLFF
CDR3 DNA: TGCAGCGTTGTAGGGAGTGAAAAACTGTTTTTT

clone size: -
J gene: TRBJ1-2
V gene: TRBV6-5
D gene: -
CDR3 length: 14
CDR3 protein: CASSPLTEDYGYTF
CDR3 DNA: TGTGCCAGCAGTCCCCTTACCGAGGACTATGGCTACACCTTC

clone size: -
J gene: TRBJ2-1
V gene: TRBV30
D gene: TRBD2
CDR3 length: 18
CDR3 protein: CAWNTWASGGNSYNEQFF
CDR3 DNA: TGTGCCTGGAATACGTGGGCTAGCGGGGGGAACTCCTACAATGAGCAGTTCTTC

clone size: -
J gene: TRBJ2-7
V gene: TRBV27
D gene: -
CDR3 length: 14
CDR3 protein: CASSLRRDGYEQYF
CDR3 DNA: TGTGCCAGCAGTTTAAGGAGAGATGGTTACGAGCAGTACTTC

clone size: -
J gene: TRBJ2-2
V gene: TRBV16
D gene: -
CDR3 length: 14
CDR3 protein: CASTRTGYTGELFF
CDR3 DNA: TGTGCCAGCACCCGGACGGGGTACACCGGGGAGCTGTTTTTT

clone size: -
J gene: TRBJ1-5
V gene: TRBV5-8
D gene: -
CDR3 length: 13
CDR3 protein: CASIADRTQPQHF
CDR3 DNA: TGTGCCAGCATCGCGGACAGAACCCAGCCCCAGCATTTT

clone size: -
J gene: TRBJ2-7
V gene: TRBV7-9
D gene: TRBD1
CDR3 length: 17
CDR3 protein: CASSLPSGTGWSYEQYF
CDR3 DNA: TGTGCCAGCAGCTTACCTTCCGGGACAGGTTGGAGTTACGAGCAGTACTTC

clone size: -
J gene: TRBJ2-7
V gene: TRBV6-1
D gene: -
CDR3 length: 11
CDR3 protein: CASSEGATMYF
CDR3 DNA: TGTGCCAGCAGTGAAGGGGCAACGATGTACTTC

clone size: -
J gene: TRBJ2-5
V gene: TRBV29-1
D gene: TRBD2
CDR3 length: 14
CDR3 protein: CSVTSGRDRETQYF
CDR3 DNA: TGCAGCGTCACTAGCGGGCGCGACCGGGAGACCCAGTACTTC

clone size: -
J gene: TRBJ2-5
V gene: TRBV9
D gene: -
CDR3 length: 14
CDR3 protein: CASSVLGGQETQYF
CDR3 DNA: TGTGCCAGCAGCGTTCTAGGGGGCCAAGAGACCCAGTACTTC

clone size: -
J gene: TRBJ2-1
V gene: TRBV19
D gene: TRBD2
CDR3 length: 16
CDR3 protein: CASSIPSGSSYNEQFF
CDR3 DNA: TGTGCCAGTAGTATACCTAGCGGGAGCTCCTACAATGAGCAGTTCTTC

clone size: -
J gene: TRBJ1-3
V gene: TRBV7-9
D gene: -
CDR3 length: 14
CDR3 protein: CASSLTGSGNTIYF
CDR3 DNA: TGTGCCAGCAGCTTAACCGGCTCTGGAAACACCATATATTTT

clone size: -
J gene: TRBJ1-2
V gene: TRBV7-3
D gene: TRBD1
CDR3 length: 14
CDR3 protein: CASSSGQGAGGYTF
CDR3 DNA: TGTGCCAGCAGCTCAGGACAGGGGGCGGGTGGCTACACCTTC

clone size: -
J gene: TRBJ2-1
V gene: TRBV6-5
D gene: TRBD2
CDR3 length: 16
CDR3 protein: CASSSRLAGGNNEQFF
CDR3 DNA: TGTGCCAGCAGTTCGCGACTAGCGGGGGGTAACAATGAGCAGTTCTTC

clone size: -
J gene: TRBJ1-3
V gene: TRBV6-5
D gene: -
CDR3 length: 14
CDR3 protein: CASREQVTGNTIYF
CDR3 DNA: TGTGCCAGCAGGGAACAGGTTACTGGAAACACCATATATTTT

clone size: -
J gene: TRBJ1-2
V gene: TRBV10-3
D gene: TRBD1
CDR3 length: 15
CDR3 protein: CAISVTGTGNYGYTF
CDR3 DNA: TGTGCCATCAGTGTGACCGGGACAGGAAACTATGGCTACACCTTC

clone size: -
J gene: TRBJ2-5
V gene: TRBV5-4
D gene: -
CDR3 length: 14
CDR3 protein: CASSLDRAQETQYF
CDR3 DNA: TGTGCCAGCAGCTTGGACAGGGCTCAAGAGACCCAGTACTTC

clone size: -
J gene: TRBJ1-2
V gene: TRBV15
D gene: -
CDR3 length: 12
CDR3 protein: CATSTFREERSF
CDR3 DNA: TGTGCCACCAGCACGTTCAGAGAGGAGAGATCTTTC

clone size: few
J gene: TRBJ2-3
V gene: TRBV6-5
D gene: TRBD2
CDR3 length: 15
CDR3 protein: CASRRTSGSTDTQYF
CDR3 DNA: TGTGCCAGCAGGCGGACTAGCGGGAGCACAGATACGCAGTATTTT

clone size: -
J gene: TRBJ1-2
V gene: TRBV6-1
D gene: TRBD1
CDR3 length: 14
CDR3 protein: CASISGTGGYGYTF
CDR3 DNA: TGTGCCAGCATCTCCGGGACAGGGGGGTATGGCTACACCTTC

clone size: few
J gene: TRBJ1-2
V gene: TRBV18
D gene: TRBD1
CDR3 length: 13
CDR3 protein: CASSTGQGYGYTF
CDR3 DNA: TGTGCCAGCTCAACGGGACAGGGATATGGCTACACCTTC

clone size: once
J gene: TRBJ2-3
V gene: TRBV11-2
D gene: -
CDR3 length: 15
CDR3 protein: CASSLGGGAEDTQYF
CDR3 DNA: TGTGCCAGCAGCTTAGGTGGGGGGGCGGAAGATACGCAGTATTTT

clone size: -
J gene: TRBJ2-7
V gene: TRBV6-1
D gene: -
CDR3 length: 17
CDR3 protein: CASSEDPRSGPSYEQYF
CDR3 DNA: TGTGCCAGCAGTGAAGACCCGCGGAGCGGCCCTTCCTACGAGCAGTACTTC

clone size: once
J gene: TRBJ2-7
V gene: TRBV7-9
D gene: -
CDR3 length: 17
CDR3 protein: CASSLDPPQGIGYEQYF
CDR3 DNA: TGTGCCAGCAGCTTAGACCCCCCACAGGGTATCGGCTACGAGCAGTACTTC

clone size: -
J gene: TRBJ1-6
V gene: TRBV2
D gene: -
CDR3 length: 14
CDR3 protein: CASTEWRIRSPLHF
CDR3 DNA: TGTGCCAGCACCGAATGGAGGATACGTTCACCCCTCCACTTT

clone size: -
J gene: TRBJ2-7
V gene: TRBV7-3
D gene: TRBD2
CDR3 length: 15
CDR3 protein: CASSFRLAGTYEQYF
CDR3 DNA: TGTGCCAGCAGCTTTCGACTAGCGGGGACCTACGAGCAGTACTTC